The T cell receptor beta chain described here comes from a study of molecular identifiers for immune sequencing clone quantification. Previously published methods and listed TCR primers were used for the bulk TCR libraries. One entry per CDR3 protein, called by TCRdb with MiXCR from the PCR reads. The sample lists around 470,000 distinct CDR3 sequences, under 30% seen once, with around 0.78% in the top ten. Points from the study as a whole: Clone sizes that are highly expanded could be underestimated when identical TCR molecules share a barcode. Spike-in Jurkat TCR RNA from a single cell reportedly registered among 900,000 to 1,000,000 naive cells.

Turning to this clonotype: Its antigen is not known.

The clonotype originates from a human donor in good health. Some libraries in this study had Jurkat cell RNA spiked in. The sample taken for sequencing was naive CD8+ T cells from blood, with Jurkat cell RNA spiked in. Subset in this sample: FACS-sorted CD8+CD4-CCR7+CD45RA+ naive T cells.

This CDR3 reads CASRQDSYNEQFF. The DNA for the CDR3 is TGTGCCAGCAGGCAGGACTCCTACAATGAGCAGTTCTTC. The chain combines TRBV28 with TRBJ2-1, with D hard to call. Between the trimmed V and J ends, which lost 6 bases and 0 bases, there was a span of 6 bases. Germline CDR1 is MDHEN and CDR2 is SYDVKM. The CDR3 is 13 amino acids.